This TCR beta chain was profiled in a study of CD8 T cells in Susac syndrome. Study as a whole: Within the sequenced group of Susac syndrome patients, five or six showed active disease and roughly eight were in remission. Overall study findings and caveats: The relatively small number of individuals in the TCR sequencing and HLA analysis was acknowledged by the study. Clonal expansion was missing from Susac syndrome CD4+ T cell repertoires.

On this clonotype itself: The antigen remains undetermined.

TEMRA cells were enriched by FACS, while CD8+ and CD4+ T cells were obtained through a negative isolation that was performed magnetically. The authors reverse transcribed roughly 0.5 to 1 ug RNA with random hexamers. TCRdb itself ran the immunoSEQ multiplex PCR reads through MiXCR, one entry per CDR3 protein. The sample yields some 200,000 distinct CDR3 sequences, 95% seen once. Sequencing was done on a sample of CD4+ T cells from PBMCs. This sequence originates from a human donor with Susac syndrome.

This chain's CDR3 is CASSRSRGAVIGEQYF. The CDR3 region has the DNA TGCGCCAGCAGTCGCTCCAGGGGGGCCGTCATTGGCGAGCAGTACTTC. The chain combines TRBV23-1 with TRBJ2-7; D possibly corresponds to TRBD1 (7 bases). TRBV23-1 carries the ORF label, with uncertain function. CDR3 size: 16 residues. V lost 4 bases, J lost 6 bases, and 22 bases lay in between.